What follows is one T cell receptor (beta chain) and its context. This specimen belongs to a study of blood T cell repertoires in COVID-19. Germline CDR1 reads SGHRS; CDR2 reads YFSETQ. CDR3 length equals 15 residues. J gave up 2 bases and V 0 bases, and 3 bases lay outside the gene matches. Some clones are missing from TCRdb's copy, which holds only in-frame ones; the method was immunoSEQ multiplex PCR. The repertoire has approximately 150,000 clones, approximately 84% of them found once; the top ten carry 3.4%. The source is a woman aged 50 to 60 with acute COVID-19. The chain is built from TRBV5-1 and TRBJ2-7, with 9 bases fitting TRBD2. The specimen was PBMCs or T cells enriched from blood (not recorded which). For the CDR3, the DNA is TGCGCCAGCAGCTTGGTAGCGGGGGCAACCTACGAGCAGTACTTC. Protein product: CASSLVAGATYEQYF. Together with reference TRBV5-1 and TRBJ2-7, the CDR3 gives the full variable domain: KAGVTQTPRYLIKTRGQQVTLSCSPISGHRSVSWYQQTPGQGLQFLFEYFSETQRNKGNFPGRFSGRQFSNSRSEMNVSTLELGDSALYLCASSLVAGATYEQYFGPGTRLTVT.